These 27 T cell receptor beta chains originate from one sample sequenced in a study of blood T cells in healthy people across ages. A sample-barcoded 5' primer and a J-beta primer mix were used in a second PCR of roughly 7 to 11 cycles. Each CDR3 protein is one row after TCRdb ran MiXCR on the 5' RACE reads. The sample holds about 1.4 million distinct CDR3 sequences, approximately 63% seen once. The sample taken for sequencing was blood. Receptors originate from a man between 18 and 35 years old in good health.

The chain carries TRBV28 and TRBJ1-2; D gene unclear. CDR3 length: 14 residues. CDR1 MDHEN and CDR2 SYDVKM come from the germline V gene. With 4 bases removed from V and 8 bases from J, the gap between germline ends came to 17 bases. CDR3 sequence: CASSSPSSSYGYTF. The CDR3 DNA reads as TGTGCCAGCAGTTCTCCATCAAGCTCGTACGGCTACACCTTC.

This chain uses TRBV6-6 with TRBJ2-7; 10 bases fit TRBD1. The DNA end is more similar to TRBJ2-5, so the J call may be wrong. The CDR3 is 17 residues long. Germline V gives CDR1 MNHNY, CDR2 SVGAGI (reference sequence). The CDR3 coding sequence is TGTGCCAGCAGTTACTGGCACTCCGGGACAGGGGCCGAGACCCAGTACTTC. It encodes CASSYWHSGTGAETQYF.

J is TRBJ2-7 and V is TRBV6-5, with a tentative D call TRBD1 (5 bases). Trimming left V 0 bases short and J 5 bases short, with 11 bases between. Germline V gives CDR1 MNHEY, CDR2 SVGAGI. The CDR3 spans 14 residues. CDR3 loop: CASSYSGRVNEQYF. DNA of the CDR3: TGTGCCAGCAGTTACTCGGGCAGGGTAAACGAGCAGTACTTC.

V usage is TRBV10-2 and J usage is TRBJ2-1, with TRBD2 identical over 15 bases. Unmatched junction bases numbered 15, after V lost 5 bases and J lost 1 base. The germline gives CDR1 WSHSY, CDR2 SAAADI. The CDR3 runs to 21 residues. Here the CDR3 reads CASSRTSGRAIRFGSYNEQFF. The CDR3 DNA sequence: TGCGCCAGCAGTAGGACTAGCGGGAGGGCCATTCGATTTGGATCCTACAATGAGCAGTTCTTC.

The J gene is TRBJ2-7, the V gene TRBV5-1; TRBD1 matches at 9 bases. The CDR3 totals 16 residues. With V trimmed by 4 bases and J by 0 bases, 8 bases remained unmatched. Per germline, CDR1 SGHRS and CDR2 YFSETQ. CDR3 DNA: TGCGCCAGCAGCGCCTACCCACAGGGGGCCTCCTACGAGCAGTACTTC. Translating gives CASSAYPQGASYEQYF. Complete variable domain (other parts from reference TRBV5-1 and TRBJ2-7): KAGVTQTPRYLIKTRGQQVTLSCSPISGHRSVSWYQQTPGQGLQFLFEYFSETQRNKGNFPGRFSGRQFSNSRSEMNVSTLELGDSALYLCASSAYPQGASYEQYFGPGTRLTVT.

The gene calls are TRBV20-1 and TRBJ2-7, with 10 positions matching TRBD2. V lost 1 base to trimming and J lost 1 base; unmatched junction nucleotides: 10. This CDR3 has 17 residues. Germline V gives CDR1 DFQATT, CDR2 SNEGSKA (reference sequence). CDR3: CSARVTSGITESYEQYF. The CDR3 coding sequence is TGCAGTGCTAGAGTTACTAGCGGGATTACAGAATCCTACGAGCAGTACTTC.

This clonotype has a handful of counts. The DNA of the CDR3 is TGCAGTGCCAGGGAGGAGGGAGACGGGCGAGAGACCCAGTACTTC. Translating gives CSAREEGDGRETQYF. The chain recombines TRBV20-1 with TRBJ2-5, with D perhaps TRBD2 (6 bases). Germline CDR1 DFQATT, CDR2 SNEGSKA (reference sequence). V was shortened by 6 bases and J by 4 bases, with 21 bases between the two germline ends. The CDR3 consists of 15 residues.

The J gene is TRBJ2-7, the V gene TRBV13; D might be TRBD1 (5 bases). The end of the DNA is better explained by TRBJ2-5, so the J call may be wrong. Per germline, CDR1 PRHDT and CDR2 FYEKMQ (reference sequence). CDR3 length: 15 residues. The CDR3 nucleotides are TGTGCCAGCAGCCCAATCTGGGGCGAAAAAGAGACCCAGTACTTC. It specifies CASSPIWGEKETQYF.

The CDR3 loop reads CASSAPRTGNQPQHF. The CDR3 coding sequence is TGTGCCAGCAGCGCGCCTCGGACAGGCAATCAGCCCCAGCATTTT. The chain combines TRBV21-1 with TRBJ1-5; the DNA was not used to check the table's D call, TRBD1. TRBV21-1 is described as a pseudogene. The CDR3 is 15 amino acids.

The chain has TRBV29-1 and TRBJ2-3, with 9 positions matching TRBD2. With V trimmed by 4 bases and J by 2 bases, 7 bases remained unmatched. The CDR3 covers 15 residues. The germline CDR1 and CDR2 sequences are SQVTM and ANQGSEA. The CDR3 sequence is CSVALTSGHTDTQYF. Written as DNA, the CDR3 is TGCAGCGTTGCTTTGACTAGCGGTCACACAGATACGCAGTATTTT.

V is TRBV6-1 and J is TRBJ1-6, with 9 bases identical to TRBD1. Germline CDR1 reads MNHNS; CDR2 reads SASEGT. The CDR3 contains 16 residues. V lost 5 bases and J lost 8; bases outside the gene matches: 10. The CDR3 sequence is CASSLFHTGGDSPLHF. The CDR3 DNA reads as TGTGCCAGCAGTTTGTTTCACACAGGGGGCGATTCACCCCTCCACTTT.

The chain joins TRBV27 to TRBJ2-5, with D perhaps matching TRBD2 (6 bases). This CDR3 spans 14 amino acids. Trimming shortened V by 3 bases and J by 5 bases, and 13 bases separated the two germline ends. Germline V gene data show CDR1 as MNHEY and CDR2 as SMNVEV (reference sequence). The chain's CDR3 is CASSFRGMGETQYF. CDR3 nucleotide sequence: TGTGCCAGCAGTTTTCGGGGGATGGGGGAGACCCAGTACTTC.

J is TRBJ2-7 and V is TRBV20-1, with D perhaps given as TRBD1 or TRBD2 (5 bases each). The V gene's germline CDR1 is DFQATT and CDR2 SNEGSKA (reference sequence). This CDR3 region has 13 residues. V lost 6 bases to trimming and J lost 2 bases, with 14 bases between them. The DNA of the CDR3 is TGCAGTGCGCCCCGGGACGCAGCCTACGAGCAGTACTTC. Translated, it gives CSAPRDAAYEQYF.

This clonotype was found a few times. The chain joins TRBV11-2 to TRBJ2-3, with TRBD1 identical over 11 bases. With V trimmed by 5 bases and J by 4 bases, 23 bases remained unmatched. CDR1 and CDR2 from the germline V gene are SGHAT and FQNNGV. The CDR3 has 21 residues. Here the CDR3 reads CASSTPPAPPGQGVSPDTQYF. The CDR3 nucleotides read TGTGCCAGCAGCACTCCCCCCGCCCCGCCGGGACAGGGGGTATCCCCAGATACGCAGTATTTT.

The CDR3 DNA reads as TGTGCCAGCAGTATAGCGGGGGACTACGAGCAGTACTTC. Residues: CASSIAGDYEQYF. The chain links TRBV2 to TRBJ2-5, with 9 bases lining up with TRBD2. The DNA end is more similar to TRBJ2-7, so the J call may be wrong. Per germline, CDR1 SNHLY and CDR2 FYNNEI. The CDR3 extends over 13 amino acids.

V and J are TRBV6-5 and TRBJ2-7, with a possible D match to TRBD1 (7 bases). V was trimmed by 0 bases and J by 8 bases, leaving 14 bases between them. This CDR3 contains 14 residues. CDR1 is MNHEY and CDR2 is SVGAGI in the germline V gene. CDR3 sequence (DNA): TGTGCCAGCAGTTACTCGATGGAGGGGGCCAAGCAGTACTTC. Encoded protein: CASSYSMEGAKQYF.

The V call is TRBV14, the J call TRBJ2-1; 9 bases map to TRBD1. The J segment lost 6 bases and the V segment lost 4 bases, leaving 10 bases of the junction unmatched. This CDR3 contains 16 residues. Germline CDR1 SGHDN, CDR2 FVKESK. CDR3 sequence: CASSPTRGQGSNEQFF. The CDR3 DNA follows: TGTGCCAGCAGCCCCACCCGGGGACAGGGTAGCAATGAGCAGTTCTTC.

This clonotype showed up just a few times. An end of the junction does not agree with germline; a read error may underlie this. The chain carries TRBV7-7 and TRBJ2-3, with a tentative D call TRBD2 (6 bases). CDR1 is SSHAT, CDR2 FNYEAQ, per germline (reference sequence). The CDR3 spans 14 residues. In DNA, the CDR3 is TGTGCTAGCAGCCGCTTGACTAGTCCAGATACGCAGTATTTT. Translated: CASSRLTSPDTQYF.

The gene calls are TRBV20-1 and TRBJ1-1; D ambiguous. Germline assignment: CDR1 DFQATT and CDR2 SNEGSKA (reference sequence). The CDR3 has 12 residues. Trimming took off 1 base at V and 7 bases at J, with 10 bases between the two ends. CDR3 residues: CSARVVSDEAFF. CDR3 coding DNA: TGCAGTGCTAGAGTTGTGTCGGATGAAGCTTTCTTT.

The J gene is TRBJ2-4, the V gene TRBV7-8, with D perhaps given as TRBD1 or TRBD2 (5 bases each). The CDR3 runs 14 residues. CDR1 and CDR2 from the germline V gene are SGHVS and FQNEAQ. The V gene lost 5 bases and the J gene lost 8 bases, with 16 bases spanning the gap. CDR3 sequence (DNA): TGTGCCAGCAGCCTTGGGACGAGTAATGACATTCAGTACTTC. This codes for CASSLGTSNDIQYF.

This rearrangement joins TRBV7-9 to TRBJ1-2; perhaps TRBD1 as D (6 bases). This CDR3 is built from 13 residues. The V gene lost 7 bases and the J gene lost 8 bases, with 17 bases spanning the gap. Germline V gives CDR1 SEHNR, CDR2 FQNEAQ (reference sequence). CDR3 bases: TGTGCCAGCACCACCCAAACCCAGGGGGGCTACACCTTC. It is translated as CASTTQTQGGYTF.

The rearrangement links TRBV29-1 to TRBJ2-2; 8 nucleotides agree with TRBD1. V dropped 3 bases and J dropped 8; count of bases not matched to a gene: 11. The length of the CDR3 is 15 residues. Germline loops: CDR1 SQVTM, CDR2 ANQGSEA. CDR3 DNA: TGCAGCGTTGATCAGGGGGCTCAGGGTAAAGGGGAGCTGTTTTTT. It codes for CSVDQGAQGKGELFF.

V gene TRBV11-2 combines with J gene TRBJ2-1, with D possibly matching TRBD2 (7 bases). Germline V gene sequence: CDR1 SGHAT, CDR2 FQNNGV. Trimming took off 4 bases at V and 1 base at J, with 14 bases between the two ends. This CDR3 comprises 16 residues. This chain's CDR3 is CASSSTGGWSYNEQFF. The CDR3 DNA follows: TGTGCCAGCAGCTCCACGGGGGGCTGGTCCTACAATGAGCAGTTCTTC.

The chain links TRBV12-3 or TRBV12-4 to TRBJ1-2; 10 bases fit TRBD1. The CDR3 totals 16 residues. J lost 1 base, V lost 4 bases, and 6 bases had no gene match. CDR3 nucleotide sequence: TGTGCCAGCAGTTCCGGGACAGGGGTGATTAACTATGGCTACACCTTC. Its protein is CASSSGTGVINYGYTF.

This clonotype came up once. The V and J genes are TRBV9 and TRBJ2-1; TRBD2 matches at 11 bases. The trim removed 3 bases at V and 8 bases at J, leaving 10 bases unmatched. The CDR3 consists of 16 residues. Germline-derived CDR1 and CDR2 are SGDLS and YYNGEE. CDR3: CASSASGRSYQDEQFF. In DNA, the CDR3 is TGTGCCAGCAGCGCTAGCGGGAGGTCCTACCAGGATGAGCAGTTCTTC.

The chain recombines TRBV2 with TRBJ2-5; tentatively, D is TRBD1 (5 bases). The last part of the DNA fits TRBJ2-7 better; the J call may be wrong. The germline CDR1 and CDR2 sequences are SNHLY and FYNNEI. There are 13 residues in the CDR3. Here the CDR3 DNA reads TGTGCCAGCAGAACAAGGGGTCGTCACGAGCAGTACTTC. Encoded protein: CASRTRGRHEQYF.

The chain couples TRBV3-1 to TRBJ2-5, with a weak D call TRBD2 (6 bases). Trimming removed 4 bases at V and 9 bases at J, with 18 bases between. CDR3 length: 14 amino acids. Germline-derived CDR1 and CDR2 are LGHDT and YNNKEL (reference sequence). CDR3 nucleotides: TGTGCCAGCAGCCCCGGCCTCTTGACGGGGGCCCAGTACTTC. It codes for CASSPGLLTGAQYF.